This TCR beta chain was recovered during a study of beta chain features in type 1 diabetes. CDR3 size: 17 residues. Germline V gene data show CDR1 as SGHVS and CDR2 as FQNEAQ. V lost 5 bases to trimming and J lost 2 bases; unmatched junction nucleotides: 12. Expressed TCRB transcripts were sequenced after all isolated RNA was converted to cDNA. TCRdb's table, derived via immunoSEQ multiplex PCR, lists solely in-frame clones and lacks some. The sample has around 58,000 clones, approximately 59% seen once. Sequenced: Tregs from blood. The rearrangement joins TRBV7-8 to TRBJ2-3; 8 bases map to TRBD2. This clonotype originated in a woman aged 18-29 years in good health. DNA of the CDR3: TGTGCCAGCAGCCCAGCTCCGGGGGGGCCTGTCACAGATACGCAGTATTTT. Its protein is CASSPAPGGPVTDTQYF.